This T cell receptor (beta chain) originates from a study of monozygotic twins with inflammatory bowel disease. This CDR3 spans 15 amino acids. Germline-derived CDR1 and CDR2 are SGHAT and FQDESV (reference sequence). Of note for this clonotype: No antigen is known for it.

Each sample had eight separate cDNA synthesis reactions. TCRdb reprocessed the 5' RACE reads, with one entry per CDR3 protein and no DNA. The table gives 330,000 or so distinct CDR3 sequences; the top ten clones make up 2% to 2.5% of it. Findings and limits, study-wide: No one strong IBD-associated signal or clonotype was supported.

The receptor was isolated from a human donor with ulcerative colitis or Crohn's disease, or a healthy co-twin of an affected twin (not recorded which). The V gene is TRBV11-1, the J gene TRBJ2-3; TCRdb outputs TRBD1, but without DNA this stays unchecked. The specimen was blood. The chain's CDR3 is CASSHQQGVSDTQYF.